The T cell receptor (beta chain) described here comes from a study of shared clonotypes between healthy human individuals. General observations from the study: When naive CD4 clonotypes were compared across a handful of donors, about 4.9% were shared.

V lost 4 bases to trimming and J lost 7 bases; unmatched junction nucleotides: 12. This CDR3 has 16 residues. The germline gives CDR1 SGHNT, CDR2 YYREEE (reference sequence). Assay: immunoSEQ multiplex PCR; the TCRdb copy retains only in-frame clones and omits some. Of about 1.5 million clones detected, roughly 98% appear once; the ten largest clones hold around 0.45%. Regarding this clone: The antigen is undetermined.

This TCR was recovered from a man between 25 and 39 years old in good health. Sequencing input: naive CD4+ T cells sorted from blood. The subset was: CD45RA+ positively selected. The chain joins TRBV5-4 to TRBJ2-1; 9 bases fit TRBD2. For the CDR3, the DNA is TGTGCCAGCAGCAATAGGGCTAGCGGGAATACGAATGAGCAGTTCTTC. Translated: CASSNRASGNTNEQFF.